Shown below are 22 T cell receptor beta chains from a single sample sequenced in a study of regulatory T cells in long-lasting Graves disease. The time point denotes: newly diagnosed GD, antithyroid drugs for less than 3 months. Scientists built the TCR library using RNA that was extracted from PBMCs. Arm-PCR of CDR3 regions and iRepertoire HTBI primers were used to build TCR beta libraries. TCRdb itself ran the multiplex PCR reads through MiXCR, one entry per CDR3 protein. Among about 460,000 distinct CDR3 sequences, 12% to 15% were seen once, and the ten largest hold approximately 17%. The same specimen was also included in a second study, on T cells in Graves' hyperthyroidism and ophthalmopathy.

The material was peripheral blood mononuclear cells (PBMCs), obtained at new diagnosis, from a patient treated with antithyroid drugs. The receptors here all came from a woman between 45 and 60 years old with Graves disease.

This clonotype was found a few times. The chain combines TRBV30 with TRBJ1-4; D call uncertain. V lost 4 bases and J 9 bases, leaving 18 bases between the germline ends. This CDR3 region has 14 residues. CDR1 and CDR2 from the germline V gene are GTSNPN and SVGIG (reference sequence). CDR3 nucleotide sequence: TGTGCCTGGAAGGGCAGCCAGGCAAATCAAAAACTGTTTTTT. This gives the protein CAWKGSQANQKLFF.

This clonotype was counted ten times or more. This sequence joins TRBV27 and TRBJ1-3, with 9 bases matching TRBD1. With 6 bases clipped from V and 1 base from J, the junction kept 10 bases outside the gene matches. The germline V gene has CDR1 MNHEY and CDR2 SMNVEV (reference sequence). The CDR3 contains 17 residues. The CDR3 loop is CASSSGQGRKSGNTIYF. Here the CDR3 DNA reads TGTGCCAGCAGCTCCGGACAGGGGCGAAAGTCTGGAAACACCATATATTTT.

J is TRBJ1-1 and V is TRBV5-6, with TRBD1 as a possible D gene (5 bases). V was pared by 6 bases and J by 0 bases, with 18 bases between. The CDR3 runs 16 residues. The germline gives CDR1 SGHDT, CDR2 YYEEEE. The CDR3 nucleotides are TGTGCCAGCACCTGGGGGATGAAGACTATGAACACTGAAGCTTTCTTT. Its translation is CASTWGMKTMNTEAFF.

This clonotype was seen more than once but under ten times. The genes are TRBV5-1 and TRBJ1-6; D not resolved. Germline values: CDR1 SGHRS, CDR2 YFSETQ. Trimming took 0 bases from V and 5 from J, leaving 12 bases between them. The CDR3 has 16 residues. The CDR3 spells CASSLAERPNNSPLHF. The CDR3 DNA is TGCGCCAGCAGCTTGGCAGAGAGACCAAATAATTCACCCCTCCACTTT.

V gene TRBV27 combines with J gene TRBJ2-7; 11 bases line up with TRBD2. CDR1 and CDR2 from the germline V gene are MNHEY and SMNVEV (reference sequence). This CDR3 has 17 amino acids. V dropped 7 bases and J dropped 3; count of bases not matched to a gene: 14. The CDR3 bases are TGTGCCAGCATATCCGGGACTAGCGGAAATGCTCGCTACGAGCAGTACTTC. Residues: CASISGTSGNARYEQYF.

Turning to this clonotype: Since a far larger clone is one base different, this is likely a read error. V gene TRBV12-3 or TRBV12-4 combines with J gene TRBJ2-5; 9 bases line up with TRBD1. The J segment lost 4 bases and the V segment lost 10 bases, leaving 13 bases of the junction unmatched. The length of the CDR3 is 15 residues. The CDR3: CANSQTGGTGETQYF. Here the CDR3 DNA reads TGTGCCAACAGCCAGACAGGGGGAACAGGAGAGACCCAGTACTTC.

This clonotype was observed at least ten times. The chain carries TRBV5-5 and TRBJ2-1; 9 positions agree with TRBD2. V gave up 4 bases and J gave up 8 bases; unmatched junction bases: 13. CDR3 length: 16 residues. CDR1 is SGHKS, CDR2 YYEKEE, per germline (reference sequence). CDR3 sequence reads: CASSVAGTSLQDEQFF. The CDR3 bases are TGTGCCAGCAGCGTAGCTGGGACTAGCCTCCAGGATGAGCAGTTCTTC.

This clonotype appeared many times. This chain links TRBV5-1 with TRBJ2-3; 12 positions match TRBD2. Unmatched junction bases numbered 9, after V lost 5 bases and J lost 5 bases. CDR1 SGHRS and CDR2 YFSETQ come from the germline V gene. The CDR3 consists of 16 residues. CDR3 residues: CASRPLAGGKGDTQYF. DNA of the CDR3: TGCGCCAGCAGACCTCTAGCGGGAGGGAAGGGAGATACGCAGTATTTT.

In this sample, this clonotype turned up a few times. The genes are TRBV3-1 and TRBJ1-4, with a tentative D call TRBD1 (6 bases). V lost 4 bases and J lost 8, with 17 bases in between. The CDR3 extends over 15 amino acids. Germline values: CDR1 LGHDT, CDR2 YNNKEL (reference sequence). The CDR3 loop reads CASSLAGTTREKLFF. The CDR3, as DNA: TGTGCCAGCAGCCTGGCCGGGACAACGCGGGAAAAACTGTTTTTT.

This clonotype was counted at least ten times. This chain joins TRBV29-1 and TRBJ2-1; weak D call: TRBD1 (6 bases). Germline V gene sequence: CDR1 SQVTM, CDR2 ANQGSEA. Trimming stripped 6 bases from V and 5 bases from J, with 20 bases between. This CDR3 is built from 15 residues. CDR3 bases: TGCAGCGTCGCCCCCGGGACATTGGGGCACAATGAGCAGTTCTTC. Protein sequence: CSVAPGTLGHNEQFF.

This clonotype was seen ten or more times. The genes are TRBV9 and TRBJ2-2, with unresolved D. The CDR3 spans 12 residues. Trimming pared 4 bases from V and 8 bases from J, leaving 9 bases between. The V gene's germline CDR1 is SGDLS and CDR2 YYNGEE. CDR3 residues: CASSRTPGELFF. CDR3 bases: TGTGCCAGCAGCCGGACCCCTGGGGAGCTGTTTTTT.

This clonotype was counted many times. CDR3 sequence (DNA): TGTGCCAGCTCAAGCCGGGACAGCTATGGCTACACCTTC. Translated: CASSSRDSYGYTF. This chain joins TRBV18 and TRBJ1-2, with TRBD1 matching over 7 bases. After removal of 5 bases from V and 4 bases from J, the junction contained 4 bases not matched to a gene. The CDR3 is 13 amino acids. Germline CDR1 reads KGHSH; CDR2 reads LQKENI.

Ten or more counts support this clonotype. The chain employs TRBV20-1 and TRBJ1-1; D is unresolved. Germline CDR1 DFQATT, CDR2 SNEGSKA (reference sequence). Trimming shortened V by 5 bases and J by 1 base, and 14 bases separated the two germline ends. The CDR3 spans 14 residues. The DNA of the CDR3 is TGCAGTGCTCCGCCGACAACCGCGAACACTGAAGCTTTCTTT. This translates into CSAPPTTANTEAFF.

This sequence joins TRBV28 and TRBJ1-3; no reliable D call. CDR3 length: 16 amino acids. Trimming took 3 bases from V and 0 from J, leaving 12 bases between them. The germline V gene encodes CDR1 MDHEN and CDR2 SYDVKM. The CDR3 loop reads CASSFASASSGNTIYF. For the CDR3, the DNA is TGTGCCAGCAGTTTTGCCTCCGCCTCCTCTGGAAACACCATATATTTT. Full variable domain (rest looked up from reference TRBV28 and TRBJ1-3): DVKVTQSSRYLVKRTGEKVFLECVQDMDHENMFWYRQDPGLGLRLIYFSYDVKMKEKGDIPEGYSVSREKKERFSLILESASTNQTSMYLCASSFASASSGNTIYFGEGSWLTVV.

This clonotype has at least ten counts. This chain joins TRBV6-1 and TRBJ2-7; 9 bases map to TRBD2. V was clipped by 2 bases and J by 0 bases; unmatched bases: 8. Germline assignment: CDR1 MNHNS and CDR2 SASEGT. The CDR3 is 17 amino acids. The CDR3 is CASSEYSGRSLSYEQYF. CDR3 nucleotides: TGTGCCAGCAGTGAATACAGCGGGAGGAGCCTCTCCTACGAGCAGTACTTC.

Worth noting for this clonotype: A much larger clone is a single base away; this may be a read error. The CDR3 does not close with the conserved phenylalanine or tryptophan, likely indicating a read error. The chain carries TRBV10-3 and TRBJ2-5; 7 bases align to TRBD1. The CDR3 loop spans 13 amino acids. With 6 bases clipped from V and 2 bases from J, the junction kept 3 bases outside the gene matches. The germline V gene has CDR1 ENHRY and CDR2 SYGVKD. The DNA for the CDR3 is TGTGCCATCAGCGGGACAGAACAAGAGACCCAGTACCTC. Translated, it gives CAISGTEQETQYL.

J is TRBJ2-1 and V is TRBV5-1; no reliable D call. Germline V gene data show CDR1 as SGHRS and CDR2 as YFSETQ. V lost 4 bases, J lost 4 bases, and 9 bases lay in between. The CDR3 has 13 residues. The CDR3 reads CASSNTGYNEQFF. CDR3 DNA sequence: TGCGCCAGCAGCAATACCGGTTACAATGAGCAGTTCTTC.

This clonotype occurred a few times. The rearrangement uses TRBV7-9 and TRBJ2-5, with D perhaps matching TRBD2 (6 bases). Per the germline V gene, CDR1 is SEHNR and CDR2 is FQNEAQ (reference sequence). The V end was cut by 4 bases, the J end by 1 base, with 22 bases between. CDR3 length: 18 amino acids. CDR3 residues: CASSSGWALGGTQETQYF. CDR3 nucleotides: TGTGCCAGCAGCTCAGGCTGGGCGCTCGGCGGGACCCAAGAGACCCAGTACTTC.

The chain is built from TRBV29-1 and TRBJ1-1, with D perhaps matching TRBD1 (5 bases). Looked up from germline, CDR1 is SQVTM and CDR2 is ANQGSEA. There are 13 residues in the CDR3. The CDR3 sequence is CSISQGAYTEAFF. CDR3 sequence (DNA): TGCAGTATCAGCCAGGGAGCCTACACTGAAGCTTTCTTT.

This clonotype was seen many times. The DNA of the CDR3 is TGTGCCAGCAGGGGTGGTACAGTCTTCTACGAGCAGTACTTC. Protein sequence: CASRGGTVFYEQYF. The chain carries TRBV28 and TRBJ2-7; no definite D call. This CDR3 contains 14 residues. With 6 bases removed from V and 3 bases from J, the gap between germline ends came to 15 bases. The germline V gene has CDR1 MDHEN and CDR2 SYDVKM.

This clonotype has only a few counts. At one boundary the junction diverges from the germline segment, which might be a read error. The chain carries TRBV7-6 and TRBJ1-1; D is ambiguous. CDR3 size: 13 residues. The germline V gene encodes CDR1 SGHVS and CDR2 FNYEAQ. The CDR3 DNA reads as TGTGCCAGCAGCTCCAGTGTGAACACTGAACCTTTCTTT. This encodes CASSSSVNTEPFF.

With regard to this clonotype: In this CDR3 the conserved last residue, phenylalanine or tryptophan, is missing, so a read error is likely. This chain links TRBV19 with TRBJ1-4; the D gene is possibly TRBD1 (6 bases). The V end lost 5 bases, the J end lost 6 bases, and 16 bases lay between the germline ends. Germline CDR1 and CDR2: LNHDA and SQIVND (reference sequence). The CDR3 spans 15 residues. CDR3 in DNA: TGTGCCAGTAGTTCGGGGGCGTTTGCTTATGAAAAACTGTTTCTT. Its protein is CASSSGAFAYEKLFL.